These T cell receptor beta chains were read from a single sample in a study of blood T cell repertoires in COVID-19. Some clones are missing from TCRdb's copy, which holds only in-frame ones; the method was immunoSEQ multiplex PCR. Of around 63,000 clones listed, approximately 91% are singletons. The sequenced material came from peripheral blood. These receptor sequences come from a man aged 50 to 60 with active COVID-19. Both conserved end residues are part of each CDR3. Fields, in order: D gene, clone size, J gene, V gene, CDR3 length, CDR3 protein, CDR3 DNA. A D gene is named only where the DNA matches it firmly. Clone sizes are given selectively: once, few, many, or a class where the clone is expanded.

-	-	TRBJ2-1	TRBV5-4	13	CASSSGAKNEQFF	TGTGCCAGCAGTTCAGGGGCCAAGAATGAGCAGTTCTTC
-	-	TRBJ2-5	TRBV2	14	CASSESRGQETQYF	TGTGCCAGCAGCGAAAGTAGAGGCCAAGAGACCCAGTACTTC
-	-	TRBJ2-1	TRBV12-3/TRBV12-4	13	CASRQRSSNEQFF	TGTGCCAGCAGGCAAAGGAGCAGCAATGAGCAGTTCTTC
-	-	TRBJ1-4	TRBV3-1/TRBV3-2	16	CASSQERISGGEKLFF	TGTGCCAGCAGCCAAGAAAGAATCAGCGGGGGTGAAAAACTGTTTTTT
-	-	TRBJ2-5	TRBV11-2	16	CASSNNLGTLQETQYF	TGTGCCAGCAGCAATAACCTCGGGACTCTCCAAGAGACCCAGTACTTC
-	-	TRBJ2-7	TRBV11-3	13	CASSLAGSHEQYF	TGTGCCAGCAGCTTAGCAGGGTCCCACGAGCAGTACTTC
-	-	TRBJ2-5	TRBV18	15	CASMKQGSDRETQYF	TGTGCCAGCATGAAGCAGGGTTCCGATAGGGAGACCCAGTACTTC
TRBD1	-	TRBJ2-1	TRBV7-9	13	CASSLDRGKEQFF	TGTGCCAGCAGCCTCGACAGGGGAAAAGAGCAGTTCTTC
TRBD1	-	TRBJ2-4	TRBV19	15	CASLDPGQGIYIQYF	TGTGCCAGTTTGGACCCGGGACAGGGTATTTACATTCAGTACTTC
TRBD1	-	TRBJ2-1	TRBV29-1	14	CSVKGQFRGNEQFF	TGCAGCGTGAAGGGACAGTTCCGTGGGAATGAGCAGTTCTTC
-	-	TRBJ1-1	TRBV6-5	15	CASSLAGQRNTEAFF	TGTGCCAGCAGTTTAGCGGGACAACGGAACACTGAAGCTTTCTTT
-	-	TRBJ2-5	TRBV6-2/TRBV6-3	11	CASTPGETQYF	TGTGCCAGCACCCCCGGGGAGACCCAGTACTTC
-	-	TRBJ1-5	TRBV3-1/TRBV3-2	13	CASSLSEVGPQHF	TGTGCCAGCAGCCTCTCCGAAGTCGGGCCCCAGCATTTT
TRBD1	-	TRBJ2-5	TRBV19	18	CASSIRPTDRGGRETQYF	TGTGCCAGTAGTATACGGCCCACTGACAGGGGAGGAAGAGAGACCCAGTACTTC
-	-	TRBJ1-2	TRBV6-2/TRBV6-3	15	CASSSFSDSLYGYTF	TGTGCCAGCAGTTCCTTTTCAGACAGCCTCTATGGCTACACCTTC
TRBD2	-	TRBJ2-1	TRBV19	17	CASSASGGLNIYNEQFF	TGTGCCAGTAGTGCCAGCGGGGGGCTCAATATATACAATGAGCAGTTCTTC
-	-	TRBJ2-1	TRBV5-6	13	CASSLRFSNEQFF	TGTGCCAGCAGCTTGCGCTTTAGCAATGAGCAGTTCTTC
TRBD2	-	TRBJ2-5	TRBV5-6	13	CASSLGGGETQYF	TGTGCCAGCAGCTTGGGGGGAGGGGAGACCCAGTACTTC
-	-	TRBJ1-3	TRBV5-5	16	CASSWGGVDSGNTIYF	TGTGCCAGCAGCTGGGGAGGGGTCGACTCTGGAAACACCATATATTTT
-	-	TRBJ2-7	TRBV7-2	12	CASSFPGYEQYF	TGTGCCAGCAGCTTCCCAGGGTACGAGCAGTACTTC
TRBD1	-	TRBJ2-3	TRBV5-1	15	CASSLVTGGTDTQYF	TGCGCCAGCAGCTTGGTTACAGGGGGCACAGATACGCAGTATTTT
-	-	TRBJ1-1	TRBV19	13	CASSMVWGDEAFF	TGTGCCAGTAGTATGGTCTGGGGAGATGAAGCTTTCTTT
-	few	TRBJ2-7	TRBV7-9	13	CASSLTVTYEQYF	TGTGCCAGCAGCTTGACAGTTACCTACGAGCAGTACTTC
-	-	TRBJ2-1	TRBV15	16	CATSRIWTRGGNEQFF	TGTGCCACCAGCAGAATATGGACTCGAGGGGGCAATGAGCAGTTCTTC
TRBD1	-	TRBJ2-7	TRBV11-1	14	CASSVRGGGYEQYF	TGTGCCAGCAGCGTGAGAGGGGGCGGTTACGAGCAGTACTTC
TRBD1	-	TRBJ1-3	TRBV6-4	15	CASSGDRVSGNTIYF	TGTGCCAGCAGTGGGGACAGGGTCTCTGGAAACACCATATATTTT
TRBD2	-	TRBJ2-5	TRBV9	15	CASSVGSSGVETQYF	TGTGCCAGCAGCGTAGGATCTAGCGGGGTTGAGACCCAGTACTTC
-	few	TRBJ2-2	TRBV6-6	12	CASSYIFGELFF	TGTGCCAGCAGTTACATATTCGGGGAGCTGTTTTTT
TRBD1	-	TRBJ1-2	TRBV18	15	CASSPTGGPNYGYTF	TGTGCCAGCTCACCAACAGGGGGGCCTAACTATGGCTACACCTTC
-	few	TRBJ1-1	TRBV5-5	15	CASSLSTGDFTEAFF	TGTGCCAGCAGCTTATCTACGGGGGACTTCACTGAAGCTTTCTTT
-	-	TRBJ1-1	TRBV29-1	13	CSVAGLSGTEAFF	TGCAGCGTCGCGGGACTATCGGGGACTGAAGCTTTCTTT
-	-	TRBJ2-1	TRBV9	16	CASSAPPGRGHNEQFF	TGTGCCAGCAGCGCTCCCCCGGGGCGGGGGCACAATGAGCAGTTCTTC
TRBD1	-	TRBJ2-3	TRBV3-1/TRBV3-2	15	CASSGRDRASDTQYF	TGTGCCAGCAGCGGCCGGGACAGGGCCTCAGATACGCAGTATTTT
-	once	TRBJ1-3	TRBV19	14	CASSITVSGNTIYF	TGTGCCAGTAGTATAACGGTTTCTGGAAACACCATATATTTT
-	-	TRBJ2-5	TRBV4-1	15	CASSQVGGQSATQYF	TGCGCCAGCAGCCAAGTTGGGGGCCAAAGCGCGACCCAGTACTTC
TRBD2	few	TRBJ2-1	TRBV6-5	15	CASSQSGGRYNEQFF	TGTGCCAGCAGCCAAAGCGGGGGAAGGTACAATGAGCAGTTCTTC
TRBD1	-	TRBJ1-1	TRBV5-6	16	CASSRFTRGRGTEAFF	TGTGCCAGCAGTCGTTTCACCAGGGGGCGGGGTACTGAAGCTTTCTTT
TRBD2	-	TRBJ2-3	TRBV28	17	CASSSELAGGREDTQYF	TGTGCCAGCAGTTCCGAACTAGCGGGGGGGCGGGAGGATACGCAGTATTTT
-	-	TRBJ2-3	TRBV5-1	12	CASSEATDTQYF	TGCGCCAGCAGTGAGGCCACAGATACGCAGTATTTT
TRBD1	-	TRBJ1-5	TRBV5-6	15	CASSLADRGGQPQHF	TGTGCCAGCAGCTTGGCCGACAGGGGGGGACAGCCCCAGCATTTT
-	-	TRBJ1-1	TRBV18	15	CASSPPIEGGLRAFF	TGTGCCAGCTCACCACCGATTGAGGGGGGGTTGCGAGCTTTCTTT
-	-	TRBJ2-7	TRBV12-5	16	CASGLARVADTYEQYF	TGTGCTAGTGGTTTGGCTAGAGTAGCGGATACCTACGAGCAGTACTTC
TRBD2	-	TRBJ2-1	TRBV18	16	CASSPIWRGEVNEQFF	TGTGCCAGCTCACCAATCTGGCGGGGGGAGGTCAATGAGCAGTTCTTC
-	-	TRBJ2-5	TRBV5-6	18	CASSHRPTRRRGGETQYF	TGTGCCAGCAGCCACCGTCCCACTCGTCGTAGAGGCGGGGAGACCCAGTACTTC
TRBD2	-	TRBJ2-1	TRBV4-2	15	CASSQSAGVYNEQFF	TGTGCCAGCAGCCAATCCGCGGGGGTTTACAATGAGCAGTTCTTC
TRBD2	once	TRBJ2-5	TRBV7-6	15	CASSPSGGAGETQYF	TGTGCCAGCAGCCCTAGCGGGGGGGCCGGAGAGACCCAGTACTTC
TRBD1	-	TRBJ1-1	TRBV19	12	CATRQGITEAFF	TGTGCCACTCGACAGGGAATCACTGAAGCTTTCTTT
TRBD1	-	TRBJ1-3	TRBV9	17	CASSLSGQGKKGNTIYF	TGTGCCAGCAGCCTTTCGGGACAGGGAAAGAAGGGAAACACCATATATTTT
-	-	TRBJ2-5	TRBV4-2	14	CASSQERYQETQYF	TGTGCCAGCAGCCAAGAGAGATACCAAGAGACCCAGTACTTC
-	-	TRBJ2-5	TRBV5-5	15	CASSPPGVGGETQYF	TGTGCCAGCAGCCCCCCAGGGGTGGGGGGGGAGACCCAGTACTTC